One and the same sample provided the 9 T cell receptor beta chains below, sequenced in a study of CXCR3-negative and CXCR3-positive naive CD8 T cells. All TRB cDNA libraries came from 5' RACE performed with UMI labels. TCRdb re-called the 5' RACE reads; one entry per CDR3 protein, DNA not given. The listing contains 40,000 to 45,000 distinct CDR3 sequences. The material sequenced was memory CD8+ T cells from blood. The receptors originated from a human donor in good health. Some clones in this sample may be carry-over from other donors' samples.

This chain joins TRBV19 and TRBJ2-3. Looked up from germline, CDR1 is LNHDA and CDR2 is SQIVND (reference sequence). The CDR3 is made up of 13 amino acids. CDR3 amino acids: CASSIKFTDTQYF.

The chain recombines TRBV20-1 with TRBJ2-3; TCRdb's D call of TRBD2 is untestable without DNA. The CDR3 runs 15 residues. Germline V gene lookup returns CDR1 DFQATT and CDR2 SNEGSKA (reference sequence). CDR3 in amino acids: CSARATSGDRNTQYF.

The chain recombines TRBV6-5 with TRBJ1-2. Germline V lookup: CDR1 MNHEY, CDR2 SVGAGI. The CDR3 contains 13 residues. The CDR3 spells CASSYTENYGYTF.

CDR3 sequence reads: CSVEDLTGDGYTF. The V and J genes are TRBV29-1 and TRBJ1-2; TCRdb indicates TRBD1, and absent DNA this call remains unverified. There are 13 residues in the CDR3. CDR1 SQVTM and CDR2 ANQGSEA come from the germline V gene.

The V call is TRBV28, the J call TRBJ1-6; TCRdb picks TRBD1, but there is no DNA to check that call. Germline CDR1 MDHEN, CDR2 SYDVKM. This CDR3 region has 14 residues. This chain's CDR3 is CASSFVPSNSPLHF.

The genes are TRBV12-3 or TRBV12-4 and TRBJ2-7; TCRdb returns TRBD1, unconfirmable since there is no DNA. The CDR3 is made up of 15 amino acids. The CDR3 loop reads CASTEGARRTYEQYF.

CDR3 region: CASRGGAVYYEQYF. The J gene is TRBJ2-7, the V gene TRBV28; absent DNA, TCRdb's TRBD1 call cannot be checked. Per germline, CDR1 MDHEN and CDR2 SYDVKM. The CDR3 has 14 amino acids.

The V gene is TRBV14, the J gene TRBJ2-7. Germline V gene lookup returns CDR1 SGHDN and CDR2 FVKESK. The CDR3 runs to 13 residues. The CDR3 here is CASSQETGYEQYF.

The chain uses TRBV12-3 or TRBV12-4 and TRBJ1-1; without DNA, the TCRdb call of TRBD1 cannot be checked. The CDR3 covers 14 residues. The CDR3 sequence: CASSYGGAGTEAFF.